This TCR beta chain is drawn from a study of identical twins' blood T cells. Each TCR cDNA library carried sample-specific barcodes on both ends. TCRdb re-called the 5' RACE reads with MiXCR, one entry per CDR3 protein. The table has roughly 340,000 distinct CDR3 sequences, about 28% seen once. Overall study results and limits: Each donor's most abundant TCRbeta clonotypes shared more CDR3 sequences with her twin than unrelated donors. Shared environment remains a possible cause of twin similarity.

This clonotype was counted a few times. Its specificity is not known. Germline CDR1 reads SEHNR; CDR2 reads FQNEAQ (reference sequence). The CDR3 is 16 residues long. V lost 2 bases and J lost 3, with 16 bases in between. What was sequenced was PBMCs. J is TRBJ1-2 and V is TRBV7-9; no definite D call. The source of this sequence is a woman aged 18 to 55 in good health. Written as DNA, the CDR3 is TGTGCCAGCAGCTTAACTCTGATTGGGTACGACTATGGCTACACCTTC. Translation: CASSLTLIGYDYGYTF.